The clone carrying this T cell receptor (beta chain) has more than one count but fewer than ten. Its antigen is unidentified. This entry is derived from a study of PD-1 blockade in classical Hodgkin lymphoma. Whole-study findings and limits: Lower baseline TCR diversity was reported for newly diagnosed patients than for healthy donors. CD4+ TCR diversity rose significantly by C4D1, and CD8+ TCR diversity did not. The drivers behind the repertoire differences, possibly disease activity or prior therapy, remain undefined.

The V gene lost 1 base and the J gene lost 3 bases, with 13 bases spanning the gap. The CDR3 is made up of 15 amino acids. Germline-derived CDR1 and CDR2 are SGHTA and FQGNSA. With no exception, relapse followed autologous stem cell transplantation in all patients, and brentuximab vedotin exposure varied. Best responses included complete response and partial response; otherwise, the best response was progressive disease. The assay was immunoSEQ multiplex PCR, and TCRdb's table has in-frame clones only and misses some. The sample yields 19,000 or so clones, more than 60% seen once. The receptor's source is a human donor with classical Hodgkin lymphoma. The chain employs TRBV7-2 and TRBJ2-7, with D perhaps matching TRBD2 (5 bases). The specimen was peripheral blood mononuclear cells (PBMCs), collected at baseline. This chain's CDR3 is CASSLVGVGVYEQYF. The CDR3 DNA reads as TGTGCCAGCAGCTTAGTTGGCGTGGGAGTCTACGAGCAGTACTTC.